The present TCR beta chain was sequenced within a study of blood T cell repertoires in COVID-19. About the study: The origin of the acute and convalescent COVID-19 samples was the United States, Italy and Spain. In each case, the material was cDNA or gDNA derived from T cells, B-cell-depleted T cells, or PBMCs.

This CDR3 is 12 amino acids long. Trimming took off 0 bases at V and 12 bases at J, with 15 bases between the two ends. Germline CDR1 reads GTSNPN; CDR2 reads SVGIG (reference sequence). Source study methods: Scientists estimated how many nucleated cells there were by amplifying reference gene primers. TCRdb's table, derived via immunoSEQ multiplex PCR, lists solely in-frame clones and lacks some. Clonal size and the V and J genes are those of that table, whereas D and trimming came from the DNA. The sample carries under 250,000 clones, around 90% recorded once. Sequenced material: peripheral blood. The TCR was taken from a man in his sixties who had recovered from COVID-19. The chain uses TRBV30 and TRBJ2-7, with D tentatively TRBD1 (5 bases). CDR3 DNA: TGTGCCTGGAGTGTACAGGAGTCCTCCCGGTACTTC. This translates into CAWSVQESSRYF.